Below are 7 T cell receptor beta chains sequenced from a single sample in a study of cytomegalovirus exposure and HLA in healthy donors (dated by TCRdb to about 2017). The library relied on the immunoSEQ multiplex PCR assay. The multiplex PCR relied on a mix of 60 forward primers for TCR Vbeta segments and 13 reverse primers for TCR Jbeta segments. TCRdb retrieved this table from immuneACCESS and kept in-frame rearrangements only. Not all clones are present; in checked studies, unresolved V genes account for under half, and no reason is known for the remainder. In all, the sample holds 120,000 or so clones, and 74% of those were seen once. The ten largest clones take up approximately 10% of the sample. Sequenced sample: PBMCs. The source of these receptors is a woman between 50 and 59 years old in good health and CMV-seropositive.

CDR3 protein: CASSLGDTAYEQYF. The CDR3 DNA reads TGTGCCAGCAGCTTGGGGGACACCGCCTACGAGCAGTACTTC. The chain joins TRBV7-2 to TRBJ2-7; a weak D match, TRBD1 (6 bases). From germline, CDR1 is SGHTA and CDR2 FQGNSA. V lost 3 bases, J lost 2 bases, and 11 bases lay in between. The CDR3 contains 14 residues.

V and J are TRBV27 and TRBJ2-7; D call uncertain. Germline V lookup: CDR1 MNHEY, CDR2 SMNVEV (reference sequence). Trimming cost V 4 bases and J 3 bases, with 13 bases left between them. CDR3 length: 14 amino acids. The CDR3, as DNA: TGTGCCAGCAGTTCCACCAGGTCGGTCTACGAGCAGTACTTC. Translated: CASSSTRSVYEQYF.

J is TRBJ2-5 and V is TRBV19, with D perhaps matching TRBD1 (6 bases). Between the trimmed V and J ends, which lost 7 bases and 3 bases, there was a span of 12 bases. CDR1 LNHDA and CDR2 SQIVND come from the germline V gene (reference sequence). The CDR3 runs 13 residues. CDR3 residues: CASNADRKETQYF. The CDR3 nucleotides are TGTGCCAGTAACGCGGACAGAAAAGAGACCCAGTACTTC.

V is TRBV10-3 and J is TRBJ2-6, with 11 positions matching TRBD2. Germline V lookup: CDR1 ENHRY, CDR2 SYGVKD. V lost 3 bases, J lost 0 bases, and 4 bases stayed unmatched. The CDR3 is made up of 18 amino acids. The CDR3 region is CAISEGLAGHSGANVLTF. The DNA of the CDR3 is TGTGCCATCAGTGAAGGACTAGCGGGCCACTCTGGGGCCAACGTCCTGACTTTC.

The rearrangement uses TRBV15 and TRBJ1-2, with 7 bases that match TRBD1. The CDR3 is 15 residues long. The V gene's germline CDR1 is LNHNV and CDR2 YYDKDF (reference sequence). Germline trimming cut 0 bases from V and 6 bases from J; bases unmatched to any gene: 7. CDR3 in DNA: TGTGCCACCAGCAGAGATTCCGGGACAGCCAATGGCTACACCTTC. Protein: CATSRDSGTANGYTF. The whole variable domain, filled in from reference TRBV15 and TRBJ1-2, reads DAMVIQNPRYQVTQFGKPVTLSCSQTLNHNVMYWYQQKSSQAPKLLFHYYDKDFNNEADTPDNFQSRRPNTSFCFLDIRSPGLGDTAMYLCATSRDSGTANGYTFGSGTRLTVV.

The CDR3 DNA follows: TGTGCCAGCAGGCCAACCTTAGCCAGCTCCTACAATGAGCAGTTCTTC. It codes for CASRPTLASSYNEQFF. The chain links TRBV6-6 to TRBJ2-1; D call uncertain. The germline CDR1 and CDR2 sequences are MNHNY and SVGAGI (reference sequence). The CDR3 contains 16 residues. V lost 6 bases and J lost 0, with 15 bases in between.

The chain carries TRBV10-1 and TRBJ2-7; weak D call: TRBD2 (7 bases). V gave up 2 bases and J gave up 2 bases, with 10 bases separating them. Germline lookup yields CDR1 WNHNN and CDR2 SYGVQD (reference sequence). The CDR3 totals 14 residues. CDR3 residues: CASSETGGPYEQYF. The CDR3 DNA is TGCGCCAGCAGTGAGACGGGGGGCCCCTACGAGCAGTACTTC.